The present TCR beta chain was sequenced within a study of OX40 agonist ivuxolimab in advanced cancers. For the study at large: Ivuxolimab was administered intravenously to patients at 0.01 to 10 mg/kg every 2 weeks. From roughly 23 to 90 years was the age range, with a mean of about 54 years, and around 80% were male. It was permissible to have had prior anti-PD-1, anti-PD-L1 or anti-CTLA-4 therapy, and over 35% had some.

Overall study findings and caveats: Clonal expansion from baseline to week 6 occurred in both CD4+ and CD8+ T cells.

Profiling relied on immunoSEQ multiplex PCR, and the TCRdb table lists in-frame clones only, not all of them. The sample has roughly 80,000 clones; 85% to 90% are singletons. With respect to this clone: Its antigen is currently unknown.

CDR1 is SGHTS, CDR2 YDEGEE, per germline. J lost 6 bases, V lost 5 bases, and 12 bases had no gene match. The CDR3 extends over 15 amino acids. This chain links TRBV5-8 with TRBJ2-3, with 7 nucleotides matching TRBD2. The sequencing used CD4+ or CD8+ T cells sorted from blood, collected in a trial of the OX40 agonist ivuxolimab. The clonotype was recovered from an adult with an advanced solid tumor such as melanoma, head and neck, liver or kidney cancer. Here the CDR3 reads CASRGGREKEDTQYF. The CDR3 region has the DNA TGTGCCAGCAGGGGGGGGAGGGAAAAAGAGGATACGCAGTATTTT.